These T cell receptor beta chains were read from a single sample in a study of blood T cell repertoires in COVID-19. Assay: immunoSEQ multiplex PCR; the TCRdb copy retains only in-frame clones and omits some. The sample lists approximately 200,000 clones; under 90% were seen once. The specimen was peripheral blood. The receptor source for this set is an elderly woman with COVID-19, enrolled during active disease. Both conserved end residues are part of each CDR3. For some rows the clone size is stated as once, few or many, or as a class when expanded; others skip it.

abundance | j_gene | v_gene | CDR3aa
NA | TRBJ1-1 | TRBV5-1 | CASSLELGGYTEAFF
NA | TRBJ1-3 | TRBV5-1 | CASSGDRSSGNTIYF
NA | TRBJ2-1 | TRBV7-8 | CASRPGLAGGTEQFF
NA | TRBJ1-2 | TRBV18 | CASSPPPGLGGYGYTF
NA | TRBJ1-6 | TRBV18 | CASCLTGSPLHF
NA | TRBJ2-1 | TRBV5-5 | CASSPGYSVYNEQFF
NA | TRBJ2-7 | TRBV25-1 | CASRTSGSYEQYF
few | TRBJ2-3 | TRBV9 | CASSVTPGDTQYF
NA | TRBJ2-1 | TRBV5-1 | CASSLAGKTSSEQFF
NA | TRBJ1-3 | TRBV2 | CASSVGGSGNTIYF
NA | TRBJ2-3 | TRBV29-1 | CSVESGEDTQYF
NA | TRBJ2-7 | TRBV21-1 | CASSKRDREGEQYF
NA | TRBJ1-2 | TRBV5-4 | CASSLVTGSYGYTF
once | TRBJ2-7 | TRBV5-4 | CASSRTGTIYEQYF
NA | TRBJ2-7 | TRBV28 | CASSRGGTVYEQYF
NA | TRBJ1-1 | TRBV10-3 | CAIRGRLNTEAFF
NA | TRBJ2-1 | TRBV4-1 | CASSQGRLLNEQFF
NA | TRBJ2-5 | TRBV2 | CASSETWRGGGTQYF
once | TRBJ1-3 | TRBV18 | CASSRQALNSGNTIYF
NA | TRBJ1-3 | TRBV5-1 | CASSPSGGPSGNTIYF
NA | TRBJ1-4 | TRBV5-3 | CARRVLPVHEKLFF
NA | TRBJ1-1 | TRBV19 | CASSPGLNEAFF